This TCR beta chain is from a study of blood T cell repertoires in COVID-19. The germline V and J ends were trimmed by 4 bases and 0 bases, with 12 bases remaining between them. From germline, CDR1 is GTSNPN and CDR2 SVGIG (reference sequence). The CDR3 is 14 amino acids. Repertoires were generated with immunoSEQ multiplex PCR, while TCRdb's copy carries only in-frame clones and drops some. The sample shows 250,000 to 350,000 clones, 87% of them seen only once. This TCR derives from a woman aged 45-59 years who had recovered from COVID-19. The sequenced sample was peripheral blood. V is TRBV30 and J is TRBJ1-1; D gene uncertain. The CDR3 nucleotides read TGTGCCTGGACGCGGTCTCCTATGAACACTGAAGCTTTCTTT. Its protein is CAWTRSPMNTEAFF.